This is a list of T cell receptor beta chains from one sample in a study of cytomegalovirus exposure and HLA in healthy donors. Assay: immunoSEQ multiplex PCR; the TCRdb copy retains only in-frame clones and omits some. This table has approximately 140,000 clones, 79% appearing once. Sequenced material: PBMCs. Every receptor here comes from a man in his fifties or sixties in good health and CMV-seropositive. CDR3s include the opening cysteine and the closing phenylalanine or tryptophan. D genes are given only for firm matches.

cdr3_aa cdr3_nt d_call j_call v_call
CASSLDRAGGPGEQYF TGCGCCAGCAGCTTGGATAGGGCGGGAGGGCCGGGAGAGCAGTACTTC TRBD2 TRBJ2-7 TRBV5-1
CASSVGGGGIYEQYF TGTGCCAGCAGCGTAGGGGGGGGAGGGATTTACGAGCAGTACTTC TRBD2 TRBJ2-7 TRBV9
CASTSLGGEGAFF TGTGCCAGTACCAGCCTGGGGGGTGAGGGAGCTTTCTTT - TRBJ1-1 TRBV19
CASSPRQGGLNEQFF TGCGCCAGCAGCCCCAGACAGGGGGGGCTCAATGAGCAGTTCTTC TRBD1 TRBJ2-1 TRBV5-1
CASSPPGKYSYTF TGTGCCAGCAGCCCCCCGGGAAAGTATAGCTACACCTTC - TRBJ1-2 TRBV5-6
CASSLVGVGQGSETQYF TGTGCCAGCAGCTTGGTGGGCGTGGGACAGGGCTCCGAGACCCAGTACTTC TRBD1 TRBJ2-5 TRBV5-5
CSAADRDGYTF TGCAGTGCAGCCGACAGGGATGGCTACACCTTC TRBD1 TRBJ1-2 TRBV20-1
CASSLVGTGGPSEYF TGCGCCAGCAGCTTGGTAGGGACAGGGGGACCAAGCGAGTACTTC TRBD1 TRBJ2-7 TRBV5-1
CASSLRGGTDQPQHF TGCGCCAGCAGCTTGCGAGGGGGAACGGATCAGCCCCAGCATTTT - TRBJ1-5 TRBV5-1
CAISESRGEQYF TGTGCCATCAGTGAGTCAAGGGGCGAGCAGTACTTC - TRBJ2-7 TRBV10-3
CASSILGTSSAFGETQYF TGTGCCAGTAGTATACTCGGGACTAGTTCGGCATTCGGGGAGACCCAGTACTTC TRBD2 TRBJ2-5 TRBV19
CATSRDRFSYEQYF TGTGCCACCAGCAGGGACAGATTCTCCTACGAGCAGTACTTC - TRBJ2-7 TRBV15
CASSLKLAGVYNEQFF TGCGCCAGCAGCTTGAAACTAGCGGGAGTCTACAATGAGCAGTTCTTC TRBD2 TRBJ2-1 TRBV5-1
CATSRGLAGGTAGELFF TGTGCCACCAGCAGAGGATTGGCGGGAGGGACAGCCGGGGAGCTGTTTTTT TRBD2 TRBJ2-2 TRBV15